These 28 T cell receptor beta chains were all obtained from the same sample, sequenced in a study of T cell responses to AZD1222 COVID-19 vaccine. Clones were read by immunoSEQ multiplex PCR, and TCRdb kept only the in-frame ones, dropping some. This table has around 170,000 clones, 88% appearing once. The sample in question was peripheral blood, obtained 28 days after the second AZD1222 dose. These receptors were taken from an adult who received the AZD1222 COVID-19 vaccine.

This chain links TRBV11-2 with TRBJ2-7; 8 nucleotides match TRBD2. From germline, CDR1 is SGHAT and CDR2 FQNNGV. The CDR3 runs 16 residues. After removal of 4 bases from V and 1 base from J, the junction contained 9 bases not matched to a gene. The CDR3 sequence: CASSSLGGGPSYEQYF. The CDR3 bases are TGTGCCAGCAGCTCCCTTGGCGGGGGGCCGTCCTACGAGCAGTACTTC.

J is TRBJ2-3 and V is TRBV5-6; 10 bases line up with TRBD1. The V gene end was trimmed by 4 bases and the J gene end by 6 bases; junction bases not matched to a gene: 11. Germline CDR1 SGHDT, CDR2 YYEEEE. This CDR3 contains 16 residues. As DNA, the CDR3 is TGTGCCAGCAGCGGCCGGGACAGGGGTCGGTGGGATACGCAGTATTTT. Its protein product is CASSGRDRGRWDTQYF.

The rearrangement uses TRBV4-2 and TRBJ2-2; 11 bases map to TRBD1. The CDR3 has 16 amino acids. Germline trimming cut 2 bases from V and 6 bases from J; bases unmatched to any gene: 5. From germline, CDR1 is LGHNA and CDR2 YNFKEQ. The CDR3 coding sequence is TGTGCCAGCAGCCAAAAAGGACAGGGGGCCCCCGGGGAGCTGTTTTTT. Translation: CASSQKGQGAPGELFF.

The table lists this clone with a count of one. V and J are TRBV28 and TRBJ1-2, with a possible D match to TRBD1 (6 bases). The length of the CDR3 is 15 residues. The V gene's germline CDR1 is MDHEN and CDR2 SYDVKM. Trimming stripped 1 base from V and 4 bases from J, with 13 bases between. This chain's CDR3 is CASSLLGGLGYGYTF. The CDR3 region has the DNA TGTGCCAGCAGTTTATTAGGGGGGCTCGGCTATGGCTACACCTTC.

V and J are TRBV7-3 and TRBJ2-7; TRBD2 agrees at 10 bases. The CDR3 totals 16 residues. The germline CDR1 and CDR2 sequences are SGHTA and FQGTGA. V was clipped by 0 bases and J by 2 bases; unmatched bases: 4. In DNA form, the CDR3 reads TGTGCCAGCAGCTTAACGGGGGGGACTAGCGCCTACGAGCAGTACTTC. Translated: CASSLTGGTSAYEQYF.

In its sample, this clone was seen once. The chain recombines TRBV6-4 with TRBJ2-4; D is possibly TRBD1 or TRBD2 (5 bases each). The CDR3 extends over 16 amino acids. V gave up 0 bases and J gave up 0 bases, with 9 bases separating them. The V gene's germline CDR1 is MRHNA and CDR2 SNTAGT. CDR3 sequence: CASSDSRGLAKNIQYF. DNA for the CDR3: TGTGCCAGCAGTGACTCGAGGGGATTAGCCAAAAACATTCAGTACTTC.

The rearrangement links TRBV3-1 (or the pseudogene TRBV3-2) to TRBJ2-1; the D gene is possibly TRBD1 (5 bases). Germline loops: CDR1 LGHDT, CDR2 YNNKEL (reference sequence). Trimming removed 0 bases from V and 4 bases from J, with 16 bases in between. This CDR3 comprises 17 residues. CDR3 amino acids: CASSQDKLGPLYNEQFF. The DNA for the CDR3 is TGTGCCAGCAGCCAAGATAAACTGGGGCCCTTGTACAATGAGCAGTTCTTC.

This chain links TRBV2 with TRBJ2-3; either TRBD1 or TRBD2 may supply D (5 bases each). CDR3 length: 15 amino acids. Germline CDR1 and CDR2: SNHLY and FYNNEI. The V end was cut by 5 bases, the J end by 4 bases, with 16 bases between. The CDR3 DNA reads as TGTGCCAGCAGTTCCCTTTTTGGGGGTGCAGATACGCAGTATTTT. Protein sequence: CASSSLFGGADTQYF.

The rearrangement joins TRBV2 to TRBJ1-1; 8 bases agree with TRBD1. The CDR3 is 16 residues long. The germline CDR1 and CDR2 sequences are SNHLY and FYNNEI. V trimming: 2 bases; J trimming: 0 bases; junction bases outside the gene matches: 5. The CDR3 DNA sequence: TGTGCCAGCAGTGAACGAGGACAGGGTTTGAACACTGAAGCTTTCTTT. This gives the protein CASSERGQGLNTEAFF.

The V and J genes are TRBV3-1 (or the pseudogene TRBV3-2) and TRBJ2-5, with D perhaps matching TRBD2 (5 bases). Trimming took 1 base from V and 1 from J, leaving 7 bases between them. Germline V gene lookup returns CDR1 LGHDT and CDR2 YNNKEL (reference sequence). CDR3 length: 14 residues. DNA of the CDR3: TGTGCCAGCAGCCAAGTCAGCGGCCAAGAGACCCAGTACTTC. This codes for CASSQVSGQETQYF.

The chain has TRBV9 and TRBJ2-7; D is possibly TRBD2 (5 bases). This CDR3 contains 13 residues. Germline CDR1 and CDR2: SGDLS and YYNGEE. Trimming stripped 3 bases from V and 7 bases from J, with 14 bases between. The CDR3 sequence is CASSGELWLEQYF. The CDR3 DNA sequence: TGTGCCAGCAGCGGGGAGTTGTGGTTGGAGCAGTACTTC.

The chain links TRBV7-2 to TRBJ2-1; TRBD2 matches 7 bases. Per the germline V gene, CDR1 is SGHTA and CDR2 is FQGNSA. J gave up 3 bases and V 1 base, and 6 bases lay outside the gene matches. The CDR3 sequence is 16 residues long. The CDR3 coding sequence is TGTGCCAGCAGCTTAGTAGCCAGCGGGGTCTACAATGAGCAGTTCTTC. Protein product: CASSLVASGVYNEQFF.

The CDR3 loop is CASRSLMGGELFF. The DNA of the CDR3 is TGTGCCAGCAGATCGCTGATGGGGGGGGAGCTGTTTTTT. The chain recombines TRBV6-5 with TRBJ2-2, with no clear D. This CDR3 contains 13 residues. V lost 6 bases, J lost 8 bases, and 13 bases lay in between. Germline V gene data show CDR1 as MNHEY and CDR2 as SVGAGI.

The V call is TRBV19, the J call TRBJ1-4, with a weak D call TRBD1 (6 bases). V was cut by 0 bases and J by 6 bases, with 11 bases left in between. The CDR3 loop spans 15 amino acids. CDR1 is LNHDA and CDR2 is SQIVND in the germline V gene (reference sequence). CDR3 DNA sequence: TGTGCCAGTAGTATAGACCGGGACAAGCATGAAAAACTGTTTTTT. It encodes CASSIDRDKHEKLFF.

This chain joins TRBV20-1 and TRBJ2-7; tentative D call: TRBD2 (7 bases). This CDR3 spans 15 amino acids. V was pared by 3 bases and J by 2 bases, with 17 bases between. The germline CDR1 and CDR2 sequences are DFQATT and SNEGSKA (reference sequence). The CDR3 protein is CSASTPRGATYEQYF. CDR3 coding DNA: TGCAGTGCTAGTACCCCCCGGGGGGCTACCTACGAGCAGTACTTC.

The V gene is TRBV19, the J gene TRBJ2-5; 11 positions match TRBD1. Germline loops: CDR1 LNHDA, CDR2 SQIVND (reference sequence). Trimming removed 4 bases from V and 5 bases from J; junction bases left unmatched: 9. The CDR3 covers 16 residues. The CDR3 loop is CASSSGGTGGSETQYF. In nucleotides, the CDR3 is TGTGCCAGTAGTAGCGGTGGGACAGGGGGAAGTGAGACCCAGTACTTC.

This rearrangement joins TRBV28 to TRBJ2-3, with D tentatively TRBD1 (7 bases). Germline loops: CDR1 MDHEN, CDR2 SYDVKM. Trimming pared 3 bases from V and 4 bases from J, leaving 17 bases between. The CDR3 runs to 16 residues. CDR3 coding DNA: TGTGCCAGCAGTTTTGGAGGGGGCGGTCCGGCAGATACGCAGTATTTT. Translation: CASSFGGGGPADTQYF.

CDR3 nucleotide sequence: TGTGCCAGCAGTCGCCAGGGGTTCGGCGGGGAGCTGTTTTTT. This gives the protein CASSRQGFGGELFF. The V and J genes are TRBV28 and TRBJ2-2, with D possibly TRBD1 on 6 matching bases. The CDR3 sequence is 14 residues long. CDR1 MDHEN and CDR2 SYDVKM come from the germline V gene. The germline V and J ends were trimmed by 5 bases and 7 bases, with 14 bases remaining between them.

V gene TRBV5-1 combines with J gene TRBJ2-2, with a possible D match to TRBD1 (6 bases). CDR3 length: 14 residues. Trimming cost V 4 bases and J 0 bases, with 7 bases left between them. CDR1 is SGHRS and CDR2 is YFSETQ in the germline V gene. The CDR3 here is CASSRTANTGELFF. In DNA form, the CDR3 reads TGCGCCAGCAGCCGGACAGCGAACACCGGGGAGCTGTTTTTT.

The chain joins TRBV28 to TRBJ2-1, with 10 bases fitting TRBD2. CDR1 is MDHEN, CDR2 SYDVKM, per germline. The CDR3 runs 15 residues. The J segment lost 2 bases and the V segment lost 7 bases, leaving 5 bases of the junction unmatched. The CDR3 loop reads CASTALAGAYNEQFF. DNA of the CDR3: TGTGCCAGCACCGCCCTAGCGGGGGCCTACAATGAGCAGTTCTTC.

The chain employs TRBV12-3 or TRBV12-4 and TRBJ2-2; possible D gene TRBD1, 5 bases. The V end was cut by 4 bases, the J end by 7 bases, with 10 bases between. The CDR3 covers 13 residues. The DNA of the CDR3 is TGTGCCAGCAGTTCCCAGGGTTTCGGGGAGCTGTTTTTT. Translation: CASSSQGFGELFF.

The chain uses TRBV19 and TRBJ1-1; tentative D call: TRBD1 (5 bases). The germline V gene has CDR1 LNHDA and CDR2 SQIVND (reference sequence). CDR3 size: 14 residues. The V gene lost 7 bases and the J gene lost 1 base, with 13 bases spanning the gap. The CDR3 sequence: CASTPRGGNTEAFF. For the CDR3, the DNA is TGTGCCAGTACCCCCCGGGGGGGGAACACTGAAGCTTTCTTT.

The V and J genes are TRBV6-6 and TRBJ2-3; 9 bases are a match to TRBD2. The V and J ends lost 8 bases and 5 bases, in that order; junction bases with no gene match: 11. The CDR3 is 15 residues long. The germline V gene has CDR1 MNHNY and CDR2 SVGAGI (reference sequence). For the CDR3, the DNA is TGTGCCAGCGTTCGCGGGGGGGCTTGGGAAGATACGCAGTATTTT. It codes for CASVRGGAWEDTQYF.

This sequence joins TRBV6-6 and TRBJ1-2; 9 bases match TRBD1. J gave up 2 bases and V 5 bases, and 12 bases lay outside the gene matches. From germline, CDR1 is MNHNY and CDR2 SVGAGI (reference sequence). The CDR3 has 17 amino acids. For the CDR3, the DNA is TGTGCCAGCAGTCCAGTCGAGACAGGGGGAAAGAACTATGGCTACACCTTC. Amino acid sequence: CASSPVETGGKNYGYTF.

This rearrangement joins TRBV4-1 to TRBJ1-1; D is undetermined. Trimming left V 5 bases short and J 10 bases short, with 29 bases between. The CDR3 contains 17 residues. Per germline, CDR1 MGHRA and CDR2 YSYEKL. The CDR3 sequence: CASSFQKKVDGESGAFF. The CDR3 DNA reads as TGCGCCAGCAGCTTTCAGAAGAAAGTCGACGGGGAGAGTGGAGCTTTCTTT.

The chain is built from TRBV6-5 and TRBJ2-3; 8 nucleotides agree with TRBD2. CDR1 is MNHEY, CDR2 SVGAGI, per germline. V dropped 6 bases and J dropped 1; count of bases not matched to a gene: 0. The CDR3 contains 13 residues. In DNA, the CDR3 is TGTGCCAGCAGGACTAGCGGCACAGATACGCAGTATTTT. Residues: CASRTSGTDTQYF.

The chain couples TRBV29-1 to TRBJ2-1; D not resolved. Trimming cost V 3 bases and J 0 bases, with 12 bases left between them. This CDR3 has 15 amino acids. CDR1 is SQVTM and CDR2 is ANQGSEA in the germline V gene. DNA of the CDR3: TGCAGCGTTGAGGCAGTCCAAAGCTCCTACAATGAGCAGTTCTTC. This encodes CSVEAVQSSYNEQFF.

This chain connects TRBV5-1 to TRBJ1-5, with D possibly being TRBD1 (5 bases). Germline V gene sequence: CDR1 SGHRS, CDR2 YFSETQ. This CDR3 has 15 amino acids. The V gene lost 0 bases and the J gene lost 4 bases, with 11 bases spanning the gap. The CDR3 loop reads CASSLAGTENQPQHF. DNA for the CDR3: TGCGCCAGCAGCTTGGCCGGGACCGAGAATCAGCCCCAGCATTTT. The full variable domain, rest sourced from reference TRBV5-1 and TRBJ1-5, is KAGVTQTPRYLIKTRGQQVTLSCSPISGHRSVSWYQQTPGQGLQFLFEYFSETQRNKGNFPGRFSGRQFSNSRSEMNVSTLELGDSALYLCASSLAGTENQPQHFGDGTRLSIL.